The clone carrying this T cell receptor (beta chain) has at least ten counts. The data were taken from a study of spatial heterogeneity in lung cancer. Time point specified: sample taken at primary tumor resection. TCR cDNA molecules were tagged individually, and each one carried a unique molecular identifier. MiXCR was run by TCRdb on the 5' RACE reads, yielding one entry per CDR3 protein. The data show some 8,600 distinct CDR3 sequences, about 4.2% seen once. The ends were cut back, 1 base at V and 8 bases at J, with 9 bases in the middle. This CDR3 is 13 amino acids long. The clonotype was recovered from a male donor with early-stage non-small cell lung cancer. The chain recombines TRBV12-3 or TRBV12-4 with TRBJ1-5; D not certain. This specimen consisted of PBMCs, obtained at surgery. The CDR3 DNA follows: TGTGCCAGCAGTTTAGGGGCTCGTGAGCCCCAGCATTTT. Protein: CASSLGAREPQHF.